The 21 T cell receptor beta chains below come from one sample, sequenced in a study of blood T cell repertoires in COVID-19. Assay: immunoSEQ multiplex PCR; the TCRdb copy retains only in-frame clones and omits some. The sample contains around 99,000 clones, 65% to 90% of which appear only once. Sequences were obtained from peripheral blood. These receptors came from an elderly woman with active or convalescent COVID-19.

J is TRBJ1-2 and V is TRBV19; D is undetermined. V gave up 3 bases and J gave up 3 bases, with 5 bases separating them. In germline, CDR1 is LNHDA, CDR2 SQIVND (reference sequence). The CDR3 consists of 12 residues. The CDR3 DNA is TGTGCCAGTAGTATCCGGTACTATGGCTACACCTTC. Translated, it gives CASSIRYYGYTF. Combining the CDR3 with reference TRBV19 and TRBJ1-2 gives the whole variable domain DGGITQSPKYLFRKEGQNVTLSCEQNLNHDAMYWYRQDPGQGLRLIYYSQIVNDFQKGDIAEGYSVSREKKESFPLTVTSAQKNPTAFYLCASSIRYYGYTFGSGTRLTVV.

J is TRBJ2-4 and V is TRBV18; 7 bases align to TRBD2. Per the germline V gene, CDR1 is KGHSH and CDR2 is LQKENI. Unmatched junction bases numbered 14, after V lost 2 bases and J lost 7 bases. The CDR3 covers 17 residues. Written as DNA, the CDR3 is TGTGCCAGCTCACCAAGGGCTAGCGGTTTGACATTGAACATTCAGTACTTC. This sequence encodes CASSPRASGLTLNIQYF.

The CDR3 DNA reads as TGCAGCGTTTGGGGACTAGCGGGAGTGTGGGAGACCCAGTACTTC. This gives the protein CSVWGLAGVWETQYF. This chain connects TRBV29-1 to TRBJ2-5, with TRBD2 matching 14 bases. Germline CDR1 SQVTM, CDR2 ANQGSEA. The CDR3 loop spans 15 amino acids. V trimming: 5 bases; J trimming: 5 bases; junction bases outside the gene matches: 7.

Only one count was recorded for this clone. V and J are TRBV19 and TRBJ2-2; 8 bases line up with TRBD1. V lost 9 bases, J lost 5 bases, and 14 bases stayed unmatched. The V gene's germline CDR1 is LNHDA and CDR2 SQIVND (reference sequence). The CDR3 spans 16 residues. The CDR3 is CASRKYWQGATGELFF. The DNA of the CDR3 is TGTGCCAGCAGAAAATACTGGCAGGGGGCGACCGGGGAGCTGTTTTTT.

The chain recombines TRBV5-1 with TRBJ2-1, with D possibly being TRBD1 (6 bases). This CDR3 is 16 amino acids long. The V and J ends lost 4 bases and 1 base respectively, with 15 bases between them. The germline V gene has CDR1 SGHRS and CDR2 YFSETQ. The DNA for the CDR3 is TGCGCCAGCAGCCGGACAGTTCCGTTATCCTACAATGAGCAGTTCTTC. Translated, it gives CASSRTVPLSYNEQFF.

CDR3 bases: TGTGCCAGCAGTCGTCGGGGACAGTCGAACACCGGGGAGCTGTTTTTT. This sequence encodes CASSRRGQSNTGELFF. V and J are TRBV28 and TRBJ2-2; TRBD1 agrees at 7 bases. The germline V gene has CDR1 MDHEN and CDR2 SYDVKM. V shed 5 bases and J 0 bases; nucleotides not matched to a gene: 6. The CDR3 has 16 amino acids.

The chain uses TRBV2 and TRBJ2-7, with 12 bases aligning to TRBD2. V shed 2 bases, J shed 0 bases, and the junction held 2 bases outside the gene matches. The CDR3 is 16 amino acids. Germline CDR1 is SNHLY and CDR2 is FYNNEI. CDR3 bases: TGTGCCAGCAGTGAAAGACTAGCGGGGGTCTCCTACGAGCAGTACTTC. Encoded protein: CASSERLAGVSYEQYF.

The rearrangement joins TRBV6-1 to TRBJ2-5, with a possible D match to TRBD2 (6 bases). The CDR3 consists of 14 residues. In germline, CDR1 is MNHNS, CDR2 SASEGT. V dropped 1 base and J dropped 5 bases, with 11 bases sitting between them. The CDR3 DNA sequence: TGTGCCAGCAGTGAAGGCGGAGGGAGGGAGACCCAGTACTTC. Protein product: CASSEGGGRETQYF.

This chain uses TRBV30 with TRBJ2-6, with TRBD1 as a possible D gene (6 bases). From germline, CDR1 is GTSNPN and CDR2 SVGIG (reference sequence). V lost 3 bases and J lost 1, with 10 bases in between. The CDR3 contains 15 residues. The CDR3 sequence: CAWRGRGSGANVLTF. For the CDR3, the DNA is TGTGCCTGGAGAGGCAGGGGATCTGGGGCCAACGTCCTGACTTTC.

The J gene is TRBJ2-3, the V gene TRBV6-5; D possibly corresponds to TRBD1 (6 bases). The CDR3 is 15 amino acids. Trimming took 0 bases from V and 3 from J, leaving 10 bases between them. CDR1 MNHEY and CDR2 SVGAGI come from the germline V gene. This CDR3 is CASSYSNTGTDTQYF. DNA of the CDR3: TGTGCCAGCAGTTACTCGAATACAGGGACAGATACGCAGTATTTT.

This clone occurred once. CDR3 sequence: CATSETGTGFYYEQYF. CDR3 in DNA: TGTGCCACCAGTGAAACCGGGACAGGATTTTATTACGAGCAGTACTTC. The J gene is TRBJ2-7, the V gene TRBV24-1; the match to TRBD1 covers 8 bases. The CDR3 loop spans 16 amino acids. CDR1 KGHDR and CDR2 SFDVKD come from the germline V gene. V was clipped by 4 bases and J by 4 bases; unmatched bases: 11.

This CDR3 reads CASSSTGGVSYEQYF. CDR3 sequence (DNA): TGTGCCAGCTCATCGACAGGGGGGGTTTCCTACGAGCAGTACTTC. This sequence joins TRBV18 and TRBJ2-7, with 9 bases aligning to TRBD1. The CDR3 is 15 amino acids. V shed 5 bases, J shed 1 base, and the junction held 6 bases outside the gene matches. Germline-derived CDR1 and CDR2 are KGHSH and LQKENI. The whole variable domain, remainder taken from reference TRBV18 and TRBJ2-7, is NAGVMQNPRHLVRRRGQEARLRCSPMKGHSHVYWYRQLPEEGLKFMVYLQKENIIDESGMPKERFSAEFPKEGPSILRIQQVVRGDSAAYFCASSSTGGVSYEQYFGPGTRLTVT.

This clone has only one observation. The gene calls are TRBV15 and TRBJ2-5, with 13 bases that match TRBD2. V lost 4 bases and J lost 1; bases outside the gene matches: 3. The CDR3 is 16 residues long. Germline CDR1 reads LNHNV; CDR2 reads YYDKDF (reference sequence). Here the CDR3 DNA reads TGTGCCACCAGCATGGGGACTAGCGGGACCCAAGAGACCCAGTACTTC. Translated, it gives CATSMGTSGTQETQYF.

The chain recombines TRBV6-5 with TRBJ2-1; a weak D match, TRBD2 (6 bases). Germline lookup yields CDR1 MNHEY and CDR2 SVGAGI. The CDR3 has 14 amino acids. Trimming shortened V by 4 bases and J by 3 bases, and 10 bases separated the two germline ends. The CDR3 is CASSSTRLYNEQFF. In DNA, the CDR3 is TGTGCCAGCAGTTCGACTAGACTCTACAATGAGCAGTTCTTC.

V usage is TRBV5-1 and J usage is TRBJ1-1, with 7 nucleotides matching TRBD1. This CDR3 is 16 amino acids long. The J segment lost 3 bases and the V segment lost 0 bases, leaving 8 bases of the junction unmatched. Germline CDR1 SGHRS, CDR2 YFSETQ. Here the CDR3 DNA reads TGCGCCAGCAGCTTGGCCGGGGACAGACGTTACACTGAAGCTTTCTTT. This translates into CASSLAGDRRYTEAFF.

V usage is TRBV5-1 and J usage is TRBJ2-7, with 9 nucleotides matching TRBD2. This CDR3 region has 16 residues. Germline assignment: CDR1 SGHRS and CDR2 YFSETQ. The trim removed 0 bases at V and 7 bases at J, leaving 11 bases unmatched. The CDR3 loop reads CASSLATAGGPEEQYF. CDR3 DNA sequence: TGCGCCAGCAGCTTGGCCACGGCGGGAGGGCCGGAAGAGCAGTACTTC.

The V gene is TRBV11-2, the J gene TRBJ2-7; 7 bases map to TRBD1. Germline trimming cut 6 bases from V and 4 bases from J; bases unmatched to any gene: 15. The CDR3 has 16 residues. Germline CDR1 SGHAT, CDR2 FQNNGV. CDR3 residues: CASREAIRDSIYEQYF. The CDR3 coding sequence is TGTGCCAGCAGAGAAGCGATTCGGGACAGCATATACGAGCAGTACTTC.

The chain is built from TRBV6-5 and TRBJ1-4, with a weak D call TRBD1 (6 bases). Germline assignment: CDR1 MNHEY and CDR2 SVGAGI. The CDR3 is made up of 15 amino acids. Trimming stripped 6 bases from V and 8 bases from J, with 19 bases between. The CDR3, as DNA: TGTGCCAGCAGCCTAAACAGGGTGAATCTCGAAAAACTGTTTTTT. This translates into CASSLNRVNLEKLFF.

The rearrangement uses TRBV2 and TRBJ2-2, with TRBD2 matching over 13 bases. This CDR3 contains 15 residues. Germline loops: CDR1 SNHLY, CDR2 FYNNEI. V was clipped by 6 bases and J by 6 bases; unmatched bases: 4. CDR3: CASRGTSGTPGELFF. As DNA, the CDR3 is TGTGCCAGCAGAGGGACTAGCGGGACCCCCGGGGAGCTGTTTTTT.

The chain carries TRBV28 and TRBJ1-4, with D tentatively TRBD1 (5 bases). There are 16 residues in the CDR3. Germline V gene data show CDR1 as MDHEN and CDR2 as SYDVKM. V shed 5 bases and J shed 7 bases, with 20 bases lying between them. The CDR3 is CASSLPVGGVGEKLFF. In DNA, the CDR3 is TGTGCCAGCAGTCTACCTGTTGGGGGGGTGGGTGAAAAACTGTTTTTT.

CDR3 nucleotides: TGCGCCAGCAGCTTGGGGGGACTTAGCTCCTACGAGCAGTACTTC. Translated, it gives CASSLGGLSSYEQYF. The genes are TRBV5-1 and TRBJ2-7, with D perhaps matching TRBD2 (6 bases). Germline-derived CDR1 and CDR2 are SGHRS and YFSETQ. V dropped 0 bases and J dropped 0 bases, with 10 bases sitting between them. There are 15 residues in the CDR3.